This TCR beta chain was retrieved from a study of T-cell memory formation after mild COVID-19. This clonotype occurred a few times. Antigen specificity is unknown. 5'RACE primed at constant segments yielded TCR alpha and TCR beta cDNA libraries bearing sample barcodes and UMIs. In TCRdb, the 5' RACE reads were re-called with MiXCR into one record per CDR3 protein. The sample records about 130,000 distinct CDR3 sequences, about 6% being singletons. This CDR3 comprises 12 residues. Trimming removed 3 bases at V and 5 bases at J, with 4 bases between. Germline V lookup: CDR1 LGHDT, CDR2 YNNKEL (reference sequence). Notes on the study in general: Shrinking CD4+ clones resided mostly in CM and EM, and CD8+ ones in EMRA.

V and J are TRBV3-1 and TRBJ1-4, with D unclear. The sequence was obtained from an adult woman who had mild COVID-19 (a few samples of this study predate the infection). Cell type and time point are not known. Specimen: PBMCs or a T cell subset sorted from them (not recorded which). CDR3 loop: CASSHGNEKLFF. CDR3 coding DNA: TGTGCCAGCAGCCACGGAAATGAAAAACTGTTTTTT.